This TCR beta chain came from a study of regulatory T cells in long-lasting Graves disease. In the study overall: Antithyroid drugs had been taken under 3 months by newly diagnosed Graves' patients.

Time point reported: newly diagnosed GD, antithyroid drugs for less than 3 months. The TCR library used RNA extracted from PBMCs. In this sample, this clonotype turned up many times. Its antigen is still unknown. Per germline, CDR1 MNHEY and CDR2 SMNVEV (reference sequence). J gave up 4 bases and V 7 bases, and 7 bases lay outside the gene matches. CDR3 length: 15 amino acids. Both iRepertoire HTBI primers and Arm-PCR of CDR3 regions were used to build the TCR beta libraries. From the multiplex PCR reads, TCRdb called clonotypes with MiXCR, one entry per CDR3 protein. The sample contains some 500,000 distinct CDR3 sequences, approximately 13% of which appear only once. General study points: Compared with new cases, persistent Graves' patients showed reduced TCR diversity.

This sample was shared with a second study, whose subject was T cells in Graves' hyperthyroidism and ophthalmopathy. That study reports: Stability of Graves' hyperthyroidism was defined as absent ophthalmopathy progression within 18 months. Through a model of 13 V-J features, ophthalmopathy was separated from stable hyperthyroidism.

This clonotype was obtained from a man aged 25-45 years with Graves disease. The V call is TRBV27, the J call TRBJ2-1, with 10 bases lining up with TRBD2. The sequencing used peripheral blood mononuclear cells (PBMCs), collected at new diagnosis, from a patient treated with antithyroid drugs. The DNA for the CDR3 is TGTGCCAGCACCTTACTAGCGGGATCTTACAATGAGCAGTTCTTC. It specifies CASTLLAGSYNEQFF.